This T cell receptor (beta chain) was recovered during a study of vaccination and CD4 T cells after COVID-19. Details on this clonotype: The antigen remains unidentified.

Stated treatment: roughly nine-day PBMC culture with coronavirus spike peptide pools or control peptides (ViraFEST assay). The germline V gene encodes CDR1 DFQATT and CDR2 SNEGSKA (reference sequence). Deletions cut 0 bases from V and 4 bases from J, with 7 bases between. CDR3 size: 13 residues. Sequenced with the Oncomine TCR Beta short-read assay was DNA taken from cultured CD4+ T cells. Each CDR3 protein gets one entry after TCRdb re-called the PCR reads with MiXCR. The sample lists 9,500 to 13,000 distinct CDR3 sequences; under 85% were seen once. This receptor was obtained from a human donor who had recovered from COVID-19. V usage is TRBV20-1 and J usage is TRBJ1-5; D is unclear. The sequenced sample consisted of CD4+ T cells from blood, cultured in vitro. CDR3 nucleotides: TGCAGTGCTAGAGATCAGATTAATCAGCCCCAGCATTTT. Translated, it gives CSARDQINQPQHF.